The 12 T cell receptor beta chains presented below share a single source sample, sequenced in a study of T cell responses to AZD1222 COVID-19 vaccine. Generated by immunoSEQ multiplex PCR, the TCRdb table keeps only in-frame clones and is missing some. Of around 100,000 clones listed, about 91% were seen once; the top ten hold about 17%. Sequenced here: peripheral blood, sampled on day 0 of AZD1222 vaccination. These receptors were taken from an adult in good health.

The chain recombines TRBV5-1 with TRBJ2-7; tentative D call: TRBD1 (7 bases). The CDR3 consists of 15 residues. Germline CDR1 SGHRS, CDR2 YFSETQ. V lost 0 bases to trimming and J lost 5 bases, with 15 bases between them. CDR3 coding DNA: TGCGCCAGCAGCTTGGAATCCCAGGGGGGCGACGAGCAGTACTTC. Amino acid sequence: CASSLESQGGDEQYF.

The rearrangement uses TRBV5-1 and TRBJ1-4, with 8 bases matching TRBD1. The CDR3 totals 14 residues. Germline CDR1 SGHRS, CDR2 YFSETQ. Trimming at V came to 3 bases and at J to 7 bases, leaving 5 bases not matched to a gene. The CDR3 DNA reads TGCGCCAGCAGCTCCGGGACAGGCCGTGAAAAACTGTTTTTT. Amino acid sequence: CASSSGTGREKLFF. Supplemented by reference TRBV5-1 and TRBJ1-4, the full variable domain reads KAGVTQTPRYLIKTRGQQVTLSCSPISGHRSVSWYQQTPGQGLQFLFEYFSETQRNKGNFPGRFSGRQFSNSRSEMNVSTLELGDSALYLCASSSGTGREKLFFGSGTQLSVL.

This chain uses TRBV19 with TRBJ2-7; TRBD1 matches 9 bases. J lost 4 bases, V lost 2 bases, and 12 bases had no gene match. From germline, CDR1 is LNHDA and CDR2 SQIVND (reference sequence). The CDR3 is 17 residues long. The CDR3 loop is CASSINLLRDRVYEQYF. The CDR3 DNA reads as TGTGCCAGTAGTATAAACCTCCTCCGGGACAGGGTTTACGAGCAGTACTTC. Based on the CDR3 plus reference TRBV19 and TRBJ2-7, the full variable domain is DGGITQSPKYLFRKEGQNVTLSCEQNLNHDAMYWYRQDPGQGLRLIYYSQIVNDFQKGDIAEGYSVSREKKESFPLTVTSAQKNPTAFYLCASSINLLRDRVYEQYFGPGTRLTVT.

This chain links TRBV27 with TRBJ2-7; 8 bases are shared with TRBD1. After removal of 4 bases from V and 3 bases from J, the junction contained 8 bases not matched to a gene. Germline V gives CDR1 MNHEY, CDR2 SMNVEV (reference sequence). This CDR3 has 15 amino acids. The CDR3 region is CASSSRQGPYYEQYF. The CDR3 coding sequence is TGTGCCAGCAGTTCCAGACAGGGGCCCTACTACGAGCAGTACTTC.

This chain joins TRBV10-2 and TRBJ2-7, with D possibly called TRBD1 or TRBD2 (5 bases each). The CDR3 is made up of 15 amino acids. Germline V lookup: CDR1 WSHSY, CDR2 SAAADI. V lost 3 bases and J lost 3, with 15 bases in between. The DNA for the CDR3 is TGCGCCAGCAGTGACCTAGTAGGGACGATCTACGAGCAGTACTTC. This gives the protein CASSDLVGTIYEQYF.

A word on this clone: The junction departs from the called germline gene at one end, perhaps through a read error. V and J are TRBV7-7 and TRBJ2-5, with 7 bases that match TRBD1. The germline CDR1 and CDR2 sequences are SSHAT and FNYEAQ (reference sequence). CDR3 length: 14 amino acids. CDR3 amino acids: CASSETGPWQTQYF. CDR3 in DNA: TGTGCTAGCAGCGAGACAGGGCCTTGGCAGACCCAGTACTTC. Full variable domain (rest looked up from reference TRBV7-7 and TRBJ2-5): GAGVSQSPRYKVTKRGQDVTLRCDPISSHATLYWYQQALGQGPEFLTYFNYEAQPDKSGLPSDRFSAERPEGSISTLTIQRTEQRDSAMYRCASSETGPWQTQYFGPGTRLLVL.

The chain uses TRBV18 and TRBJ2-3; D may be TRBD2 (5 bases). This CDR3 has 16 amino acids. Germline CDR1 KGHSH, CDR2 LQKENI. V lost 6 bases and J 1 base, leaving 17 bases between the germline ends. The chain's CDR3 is CASSPPGWLGTDTQYF. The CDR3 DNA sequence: TGTGCCAGCTCTCCCCCGGGATGGTTGGGCACAGATACGCAGTATTTT.

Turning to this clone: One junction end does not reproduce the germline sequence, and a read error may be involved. The CDR3 nucleotides are TGTGCCAGCAGCCAAGATTATACAGGGCCGGGGGACTTC. This encodes CASSQDYTGPGDF. The chain links TRBV3-1 (or the pseudogene TRBV3-2) to TRBJ2-4; D is tentatively TRBD1 or TRBD2 (6 bases each). The CDR3 totals 13 residues. CDR1 and CDR2 from the germline V gene are LGHDT and YNNKEL (reference sequence).

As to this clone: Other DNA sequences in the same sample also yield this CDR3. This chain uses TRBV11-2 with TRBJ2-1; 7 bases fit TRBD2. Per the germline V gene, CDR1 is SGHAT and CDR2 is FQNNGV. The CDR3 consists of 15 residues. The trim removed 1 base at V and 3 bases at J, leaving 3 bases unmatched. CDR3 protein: CASSLGGGIYNEQFF. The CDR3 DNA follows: TGTGCCAGCAGCTTAGGGGGGGGGATCTACAATGAGCAGTTCTTC.

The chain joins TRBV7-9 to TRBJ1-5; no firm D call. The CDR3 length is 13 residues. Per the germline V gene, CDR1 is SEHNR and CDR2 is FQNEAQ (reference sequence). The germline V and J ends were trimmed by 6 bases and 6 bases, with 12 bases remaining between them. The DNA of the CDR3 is TGTGCCAGCAGTTTAATCGACGGTCAGCCCCAGCATTTT. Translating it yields CASSLIDGQPQHF.

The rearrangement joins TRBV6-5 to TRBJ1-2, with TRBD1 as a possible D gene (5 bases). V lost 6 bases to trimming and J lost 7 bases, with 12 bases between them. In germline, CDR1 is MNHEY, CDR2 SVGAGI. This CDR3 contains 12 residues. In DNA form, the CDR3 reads TGTGCCAGCAGGACTAGACAGTTTGGCTACACCTTC. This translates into CASRTRQFGYTF.

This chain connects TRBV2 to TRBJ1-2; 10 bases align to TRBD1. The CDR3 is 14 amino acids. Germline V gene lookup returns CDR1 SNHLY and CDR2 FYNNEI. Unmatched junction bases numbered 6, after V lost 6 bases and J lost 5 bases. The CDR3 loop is CASSGSDRGYGYTF. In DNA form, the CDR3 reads TGTGCCAGCAGCGGTTCGGACAGGGGGTATGGCTACACCTTC.